Following are 14 T cell receptor beta chains from one sample sequenced in a study of blood T cell repertoires in COVID-19. Assay used: immunoSEQ multiplex PCR; TCRdb lists only in-frame clones, some missing. The table lists about 66,000 clones, 89% of them singletons. The specimen sequenced was peripheral blood. The source of these receptors is a man in his 60s with acute or convalescent COVID-19.

This chain joins TRBV2 and TRBJ2-2; TRBD1 aligns across 7 bases. The germline V gene has CDR1 SNHLY and CDR2 FYNNEI. J gave up 2 bases and V 8 bases, and 5 bases lay outside the gene matches. The CDR3 spans 14 residues. The CDR3 loop is CASVRDSNTGELFF. CDR3 DNA: TGTGCCAGCGTTCGGGACAGCAACACCGGGGAGCTGTTTTTT. The whole variable domain, remainder taken from reference TRBV2 and TRBJ2-2, is EPEVTQTPSHQVTQMGQEVILRCVPISNHLYFYWYRQILGQKVEFLVSFYNNEISEKSEIFDDQFSVERPDGSNFTLKIRSTKLEDSAMYFCASVRDSNTGELFFGEGSRLTVL.

CDR3 protein: CASSLSASGNTIYF. In nucleotides, the CDR3 is TGTGCCAGCAGCTTAAGTGCGTCCGGAAACACCATATATTTT. The chain joins TRBV7-9 to TRBJ1-3; D gene uncertain. CDR1 is SEHNR and CDR2 is FQNEAQ in the germline V gene (reference sequence). The CDR3 is 14 residues long. V lost 2 bases and J 4 bases, leaving 9 bases between the germline ends.

The chain combines TRBV6-5 with TRBJ2-7, with 9 bases matching TRBD1. J lost 3 bases, V lost 6 bases, and 9 bases had no gene match. There are 15 residues in the CDR3. Germline V CDR1 and CDR2: MNHEY, SVGAGI. The DNA of the CDR3 is TGTGCCAGCAGCTCCAACAGGGGGCGAGGCTACGAGCAGTACTTC. It yields the protein CASSSNRGRGYEQYF.

The chain employs TRBV5-1 and TRBJ1-1, with 7 bases that match TRBD1. CDR1 and CDR2 from the germline V gene are SGHRS and YFSETQ. The CDR3 spans 14 residues. The J segment lost 6 bases and the V segment lost 3 bases, leaving 8 bases of the junction unmatched. Here the CDR3 reads CASSSRGDRPEAFF. In DNA form, the CDR3 reads TGCGCCAGCAGCTCCAGGGGGGACCGTCCTGAAGCTTTCTTT.

The chain carries TRBV2 and TRBJ2-1; 9 bases are a match to TRBD1. Per the germline V gene, CDR1 is SNHLY and CDR2 is FYNNEI. This CDR3 spans 14 amino acids. V lost 6 bases and J lost 6; bases outside the gene matches: 6. The CDR3 DNA reads TGTGCCAGCAGCCCCGGGACAGGGCGCAATGAGCAGTTCTTC. This sequence encodes CASSPGTGRNEQFF.

The chain uses TRBV2 and TRBJ1-5, with D possibly being TRBD1 (5 bases). The germline CDR1 and CDR2 sequences are SNHLY and FYNNEI. The CDR3 extends over 13 amino acids. Between the trimmed V and J ends, which lost 7 bases and 5 bases, there was a span of 12 bases. The chain's CDR3 is CASTDMFYQPQHF. The CDR3 DNA follows: TGTGCCAGCACGGACATGTTCTATCAGCCCCAGCATTTT.

The chain links TRBV14 to TRBJ1-1; 9 nucleotides agree with TRBD1. The V gene's germline CDR1 is SGHDN and CDR2 FVKESK. The CDR3 totals 16 residues. The V segment lost 4 bases and the J segment 4 bases; nucleotides outside the gene matches: 10. The CDR3 region is CASSLRGGQGSTEAFF. The CDR3 nucleotides read TGTGCCAGCAGCCTCCGGGGCGGACAGGGGAGCACTGAAGCTTTCTTT.

This chain uses TRBV29-1 with TRBJ1-2, with no clear D. V was shortened by 2 bases and J by 8 bases, with 15 bases between the two germline ends. Germline-derived CDR1 and CDR2 are SQVTM and ANQGSEA. This CDR3 has 13 amino acids. In DNA form, the CDR3 reads TGCAGCGTTGAAATCCAGCAGGCGTCAGGCTACACCTTC. Translating gives CSVEIQQASGYTF.

The chain is built from TRBV5-1 and TRBJ2-2; D might be TRBD1 (6 bases). V was pared by 1 base and J by 4 bases, with 11 bases between. The CDR3 spans 15 residues. Germline assignment: CDR1 SGHRS and CDR2 YFSETQ. The CDR3 bases are TGCGCCAGCAGCTTGTCACAGGGCAGCACCGGGGAGCTGTTTTTT. Translation: CASSLSQGSTGELFF.

This clone turned up a few times. This chain links TRBV5-1 with TRBJ1-6; D unclear. This CDR3 is 15 amino acids long. Germline loops: CDR1 SGHRS, CDR2 YFSETQ. V dropped 4 bases and J dropped 6 bases, with 14 bases sitting between them. The CDR3 spells CASSASIQFNSPLHF. The CDR3 DNA follows: TGCGCCAGCAGCGCCTCGATACAGTTTAATTCACCCCTCCACTTT.

The genes are TRBV5-4 and TRBJ1-4; no clear D. The germline CDR1 and CDR2 sequences are SGHNT and YYREEE (reference sequence). V was shortened by 2 bases and J by 8 bases, with 13 bases between the two germline ends. The CDR3 is made up of 14 amino acids. The CDR3 DNA is TGTGCCAGCAGCTTTTCGGGAACGGGAGAAAAACTGTTTTTT. It is translated as CASSFSGTGEKLFF.

This chain uses TRBV5-4 with TRBJ1-2; 7 bases match TRBD1. Unmatched junction bases numbered 10, after V lost 5 bases and J lost 6 bases. Germline V gene sequence: CDR1 SGHNT, CDR2 YYREEE (reference sequence). The CDR3 is 14 residues long. The CDR3 here is CASRRLDRDDGYTF. CDR3 sequence (DNA): TGTGCCAGCAGGCGACTAGACAGGGACGATGGCTACACCTTC.

This clone was counted between two and nine times. The rearrangement joins TRBV7-9 to TRBJ1-6; D is unresolved. The CDR3 runs 15 residues. V dropped 2 bases and J dropped 2 bases, with 7 bases sitting between them. Germline CDR1 is SEHNR and CDR2 is FQNEAQ (reference sequence). The CDR3 here is CASSLSHTYNSPLHF. Written as DNA, the CDR3 is TGTGCCAGCAGCTTATCACACACCTATAATTCACCCCTCCACTTT.

The chain links TRBV5-4 to TRBJ2-3; 9 bases are a match to TRBD2. The germline V gene has CDR1 SGHNT and CDR2 YYREEE (reference sequence). There are 17 residues in the CDR3. The trim removed 2 bases at V and 0 bases at J, leaving 7 bases unmatched. CDR3 nucleotide sequence: TGTGCCAGCAGCTTCTTCTTGACTAGCGGCAGCACAGATACGCAGTATTTT. Amino acids: CASSFFLTSGSTDTQYF.